This T cell receptor (beta chain) was identified in a study of CD8+CD57+ T cells in acquired aplastic anemia. From germline, CDR1 is DFQATT and CDR2 SNEGSKA (reference sequence). The V gene lost 0 bases and the J gene lost 5 bases, with 10 bases spanning the gap. CDR3 length equals 13 residues. TCR beta VDJ and CDR3 profiles were obtained from a genomic DNA template. MiXCR was run by TCRdb on the reads, yielding one entry per CDR3 protein. The table shows around 150,000 distinct CDR3 sequences, with roughly 47% occurring only once. This clonotype has a count of ten or more. What was sequenced was sorted CD4+, CD8+, or CD8+CD57+ T cells (not recorded which) from PBMCs. This chain joins TRBV20-1 and TRBJ1-1, with D possibly TRBD1 on 5 matching bases. This clonotype was sampled from a human donor in good health. The CDR3 spells CSARDSGGTEAFF. As DNA, the CDR3 is TGCAGTGCTAGAGATAGTGGGGGAACTGAAGCTTTCTTT.